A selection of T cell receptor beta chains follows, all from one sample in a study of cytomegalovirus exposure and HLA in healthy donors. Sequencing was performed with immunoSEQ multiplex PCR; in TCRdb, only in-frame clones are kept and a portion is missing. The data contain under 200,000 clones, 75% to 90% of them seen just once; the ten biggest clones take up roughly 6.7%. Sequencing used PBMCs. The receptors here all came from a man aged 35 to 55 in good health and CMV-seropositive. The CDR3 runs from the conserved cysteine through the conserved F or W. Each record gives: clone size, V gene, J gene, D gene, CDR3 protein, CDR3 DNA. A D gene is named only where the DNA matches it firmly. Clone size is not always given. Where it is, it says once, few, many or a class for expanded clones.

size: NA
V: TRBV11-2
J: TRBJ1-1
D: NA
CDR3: CASSLVGRNTEAFF
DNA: TGTGCCAGCAGCTTAGTGGGCCGCAACACTGAAGCTTTCTTT

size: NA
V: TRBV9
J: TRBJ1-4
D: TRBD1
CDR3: CASSRPRDRGEGEKLFF
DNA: TGTGCCAGCAGCCGCCCCCGGGACAGGGGAGAGGGTGAAAAACTGTTTTTT

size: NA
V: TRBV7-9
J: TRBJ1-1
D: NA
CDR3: CASSPGLNEVTEAFF
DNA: TGTGCCAGCAGCCCTGGACTGAATGAGGTCACTGAAGCTTTCTTT

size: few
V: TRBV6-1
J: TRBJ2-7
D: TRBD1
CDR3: CASSEFRGREQYF
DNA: TGTGCCAGCAGTGAATTCAGGGGGCGTGAGCAGTACTTC

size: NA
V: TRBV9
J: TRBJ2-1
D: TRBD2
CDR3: CASSAGLAGGSIGEQFF
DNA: TGTGCCAGCAGCGCGGGACTAGCGGGAGGCTCAATCGGTGAGCAGTTCTTC

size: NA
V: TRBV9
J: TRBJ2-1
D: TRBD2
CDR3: CASSQRLAGDNEQFF
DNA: TGTGCCAGCAGCCAAAGACTAGCGGGGGACAATGAGCAGTTCTTC

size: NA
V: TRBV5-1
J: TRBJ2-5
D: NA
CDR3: CASSLGLEGLKGLQEAQYF
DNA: TGCGCCAGCAGCTTGGGACTAGAGGGACTTAAGGGGTTACAAGAGGCCCAGTACTTC

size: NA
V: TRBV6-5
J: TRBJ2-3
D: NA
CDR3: CASSFIFPLGTDTQYF
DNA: TGTGCCAGCAGTTTCATCTTCCCCCTAGGCACAGATACGCAGTATTTT

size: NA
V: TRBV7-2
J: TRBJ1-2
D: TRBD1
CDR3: CASSLGMTGGGGYTF
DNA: TGTGCCAGCAGCTTAGGGATGACAGGGGGCGGTGGCTACACCTTC

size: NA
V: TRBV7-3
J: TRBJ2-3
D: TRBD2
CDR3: CASSTGLAGGADTQYF
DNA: TGTGCCAGCAGCACGGGACTAGCGGGGGGGGCAGATACGCAGTATTTT

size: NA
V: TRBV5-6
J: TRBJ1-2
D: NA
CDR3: CASSLPAGQNYGYTF
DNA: TGTGCCAGCAGCTTGCCAGCGGGGCAGAACTATGGCTACACCTTC

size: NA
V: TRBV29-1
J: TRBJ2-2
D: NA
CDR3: CSVSAGTPTGELFF
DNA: TGCAGCGTTTCCGCCGGGACACCCACCGGGGAGCTGTTTTTT

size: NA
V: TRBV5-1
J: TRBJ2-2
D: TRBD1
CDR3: CASSLAQGSPGELFF
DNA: TGCGCCAGCAGCTTGGCACAGGGGAGCCCCGGGGAGCTGTTTTTT

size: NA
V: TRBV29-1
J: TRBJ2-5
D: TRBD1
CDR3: CSVLGGRRETQYF
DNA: TGCAGCGTCCTAGGGGGCAGGAGAGAGACCCAGTACTTC

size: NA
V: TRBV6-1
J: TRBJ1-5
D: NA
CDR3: CATQGIYSNQPQHF
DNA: TGTGCCACACAGGGAATTTATAGCAATCAGCCCCAGCATTTT

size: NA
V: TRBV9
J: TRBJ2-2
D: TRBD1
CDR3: CASSTHRGPNTGELFF
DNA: TGTGCCAGCAGCACCCACAGGGGCCCCAACACCGGGGAGCTGTTTTTT

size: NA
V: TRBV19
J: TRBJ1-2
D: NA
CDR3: CASSPSGTNYGYTF
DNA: TGTGCCAGTAGTCCGAGCGGGACAAACTATGGCTACACCTTC

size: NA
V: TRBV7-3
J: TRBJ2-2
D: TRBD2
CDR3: CASSRGLAGRSGELFF
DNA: TGTGCCAGCAGCCGCGGACTAGCGGGGCGGTCCGGGGAGCTGTTTTTT

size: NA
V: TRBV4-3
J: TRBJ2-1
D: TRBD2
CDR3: CASSQGGGNEQFF
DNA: TGCGCCAGCAGCCAAGGGGGGGGAAATGAGCAGTTCTTC

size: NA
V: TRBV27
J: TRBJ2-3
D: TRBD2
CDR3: CASSLSTSGGASTDTQYF
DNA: TGTGCCAGCAGTTTATCTACTAGCGGGGGGGCAAGCACAGATACGCAGTATTTT

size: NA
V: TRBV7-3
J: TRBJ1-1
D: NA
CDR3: CASSLGGRATEAFF
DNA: TGTGCCAGCAGCTTAGGAGGTAGGGCCACTGAAGCTTTCTTT

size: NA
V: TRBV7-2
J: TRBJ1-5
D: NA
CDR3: CASSLQTAGQPQHF
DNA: TGTGCCAGCAGCTTACAAACCGCGGGGCAGCCCCAGCATTTT

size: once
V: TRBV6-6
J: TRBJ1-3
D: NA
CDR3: CASSYGQNSGNTIYF
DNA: TGTGCCAGCAGTTACGGACAGAACTCTGGAAACACCATATATTTT

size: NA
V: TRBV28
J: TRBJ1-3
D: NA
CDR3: CASSPPSGNTIYF
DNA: TGTGCCAGCAGTCCTCCCTCTGGAAACACCATATATTTT

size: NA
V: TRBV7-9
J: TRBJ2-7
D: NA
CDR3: CASSLGVGEEYF
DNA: TGTGCCAGCAGCTTAGGGGTCGGGGAAGAGTACTTC

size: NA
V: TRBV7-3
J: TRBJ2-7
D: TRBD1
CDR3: CASSTGTGLPYEQYF
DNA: TGTGCCAGCAGCACAGGGACAGGTCTACCCTACGAGCAGTACTTC

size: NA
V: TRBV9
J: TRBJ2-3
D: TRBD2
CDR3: CASRASGGTSDTQYF
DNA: TGTGCCAGCAGGGCTAGCGGGGGCACATCAGATACGCAGTATTTT

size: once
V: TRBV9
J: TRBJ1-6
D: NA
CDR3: CASSARQNSPLHF
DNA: TGTGCCAGCAGCGCCAGACAGAATTCACCCCTCCACTTT

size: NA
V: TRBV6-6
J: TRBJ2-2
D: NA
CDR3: CASWGVGAGELFF
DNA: TGTGCCAGCTGGGGGGTTGGGGCCGGGGAGCTGTTTTTT

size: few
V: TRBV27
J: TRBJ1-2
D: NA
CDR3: CASSGPGFYGYTF
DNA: TGTGCCAGCAGCGGCCCAGGTTTTTATGGCTACACCTTC

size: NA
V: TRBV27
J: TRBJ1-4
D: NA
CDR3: CASSSRQRNEKLFF
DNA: TGTGCCAGCAGTTCCCGACAGAGAAATGAAAAACTGTTTTTT

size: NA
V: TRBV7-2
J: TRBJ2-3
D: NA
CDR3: CASSSTSLTDTQYF
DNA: TGTGCCAGCAGCTCGACTAGTCTCACAGATACGCAGTATTTT

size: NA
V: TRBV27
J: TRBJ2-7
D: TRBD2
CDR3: CASSTRTSGGFNEQYF
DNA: TGTGCCAGCAGTACCAGGACTAGCGGGGGGTTCAACGAGCAGTACTTC

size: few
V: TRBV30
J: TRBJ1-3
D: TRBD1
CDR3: CAWSADRGSGNTIYF
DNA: TGTGCCTGGAGTGCGGACAGGGGGTCTGGAAACACCATATATTTT

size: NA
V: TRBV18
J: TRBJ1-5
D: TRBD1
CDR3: CASSPPTGVQPQHF
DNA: TGTGCCAGCTCACCACCGACAGGGGTTCAGCCCCAGCATTTT

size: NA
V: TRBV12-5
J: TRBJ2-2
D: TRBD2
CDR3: CASGVAGGNTGELFF
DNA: TGTGCTAGTGGCGTAGCGGGGGGGAACACCGGGGAGCTGTTTTTT

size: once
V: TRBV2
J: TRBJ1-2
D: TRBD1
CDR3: CASSPLLGRGDGYTF
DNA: TGTGCCAGCAGCCCCCTTCTAGGCAGGGGGGACGGCTACACCTTC

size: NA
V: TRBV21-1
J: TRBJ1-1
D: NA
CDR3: CASSKVSKTGHTEAFF
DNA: TGTGCCAGCAGCAAAGTAAGCAAAACAGGACACACTGAAGCTTTCTTT

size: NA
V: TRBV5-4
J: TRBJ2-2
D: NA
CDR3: CASSGQGSGELFF
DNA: TGTGCCAGCAGCGGCCAGGGTAGCGGGGAGCTGTTTTTT

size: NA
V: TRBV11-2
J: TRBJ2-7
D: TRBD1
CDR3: CASSWTGGYEQYF
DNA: TGTGCCAGCAGCTGGACAGGGGGCTACGAGCAGTACTTC

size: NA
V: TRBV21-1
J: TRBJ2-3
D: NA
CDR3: CASSKVLSPGQGTDTQYF
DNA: TGTGCCAGCAGCAAGGTCCTTTCACCGGGACAGGGGACAGATACGCAGTATTTT

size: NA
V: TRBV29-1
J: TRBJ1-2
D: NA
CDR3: CSVPGHLYGYTF
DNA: TGCAGCGTGCCGGGACATCTTTATGGCTACACCTTC

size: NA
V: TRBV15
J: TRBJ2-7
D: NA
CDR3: CATSQRSVGGYEQYF
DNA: TGTGCCACCAGCCAGAGATCCGTGGGGGGCTACGAGCAGTACTTC

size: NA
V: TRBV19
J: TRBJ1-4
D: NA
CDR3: CASTYWEAGNEKLFF
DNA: TGTGCCAGTACTTATTGGGAGGCGGGTAATGAAAAACTGTTTTTT

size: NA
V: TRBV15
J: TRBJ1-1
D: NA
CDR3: CATSRDLSRGIAEAFF
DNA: TGTGCCACCAGCAGAGATCTGAGTAGGGGTATTGCTGAAGCTTTCTTT

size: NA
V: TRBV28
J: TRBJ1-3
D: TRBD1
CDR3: CASRGQESGNTIYF
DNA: TGTGCCAGCAGAGGACAGGAGTCTGGAAACACCATATATTTT

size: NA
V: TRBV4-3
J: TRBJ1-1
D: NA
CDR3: CASSQVAGASTEAFF
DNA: TGCGCCAGCAGCCAAGTTGCGGGGGCCAGCACTGAAGCTTTCTTT

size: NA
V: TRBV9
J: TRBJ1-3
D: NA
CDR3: CASSPLDRVSGNTIYF
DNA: TGTGCCAGCAGCCCATTGGACAGAGTCTCTGGAAACACCATATATTTT

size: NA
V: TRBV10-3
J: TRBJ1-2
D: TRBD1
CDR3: CAIRGQGWHYGYTF
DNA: TGTGCCATCAGGGGACAGGGTTGGCACTATGGCTACACCTTC

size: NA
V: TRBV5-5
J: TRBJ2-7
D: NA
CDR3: CASSLVVAGRREQYF
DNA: TGTGCCAGCAGCTTGGTGGTGGCGGGTCGGCGCGAGCAGTACTTC

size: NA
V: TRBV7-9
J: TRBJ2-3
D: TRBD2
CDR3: CASSFGTSGNTDTQYF
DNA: TGTGCCAGCAGCTTTGGGACTAGCGGAAACACAGATACGCAGTATTTT

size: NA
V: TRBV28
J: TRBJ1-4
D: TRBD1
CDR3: CASSSDRVGEKLFF
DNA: TGTGCCAGCAGTTCAGACAGGGTCGGGGAAAAACTGTTTTTT

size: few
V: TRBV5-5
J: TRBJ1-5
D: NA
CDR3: CASSLGGGSNQPQHF
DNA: TGTGCCAGCAGCTTGGGCGGCGGGAGCAATCAGCCCCAGCATTTT

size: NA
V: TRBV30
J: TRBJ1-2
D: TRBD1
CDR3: CAWSGGQGAGGYTF
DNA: TGTGCCTGGAGTGGGGGGCAGGGGGCTGGTGGCTACACCTTC

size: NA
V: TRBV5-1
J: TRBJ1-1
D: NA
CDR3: CASSSLEGVNTEAFF
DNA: TGCGCCAGCAGCTCGTTGGAAGGGGTGAACACTGAAGCTTTCTTT

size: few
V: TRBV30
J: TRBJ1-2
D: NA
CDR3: CAWSVHSGNYGYTF
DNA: TGTGCCTGGAGTGTACACAGTGGGAACTATGGCTACACCTTC

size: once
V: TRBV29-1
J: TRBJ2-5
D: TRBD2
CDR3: CSVQAGGPETQYF
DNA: TGCAGCGTTCAAGCGGGGGGCCCCGAGACCCAGTACTTC

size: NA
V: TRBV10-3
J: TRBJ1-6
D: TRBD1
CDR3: CAISESPGQGYNSPLHF
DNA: TGTGCCATCAGTGAGTCCCCAGGACAGGGCTATAATTCACCCCTCCACTTT

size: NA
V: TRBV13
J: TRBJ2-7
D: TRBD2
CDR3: CASSYGTSGGETYEQYF
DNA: TGTGCCAGCAGCTACGGGACTAGCGGGGGCGAGACCTACGAGCAGTACTTC